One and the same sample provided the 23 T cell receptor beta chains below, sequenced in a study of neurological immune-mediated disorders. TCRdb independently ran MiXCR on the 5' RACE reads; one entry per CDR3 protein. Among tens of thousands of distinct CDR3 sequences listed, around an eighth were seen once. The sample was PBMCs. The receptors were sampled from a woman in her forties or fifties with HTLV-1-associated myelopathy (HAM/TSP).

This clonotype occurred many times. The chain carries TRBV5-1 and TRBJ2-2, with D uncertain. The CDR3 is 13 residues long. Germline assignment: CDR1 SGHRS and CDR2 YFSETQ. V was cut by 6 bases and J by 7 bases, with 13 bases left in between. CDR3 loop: CASTSQAGGELFF. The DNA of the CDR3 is TGCGCCAGCACCTCTCAGGCCGGCGGGGAGCTGTTTTTT. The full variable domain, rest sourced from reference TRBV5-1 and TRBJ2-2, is KAGVTQTPRYLIKTRGQQVTLSCSPISGHRSVSWYQQTPGQGLQFLFEYFSETQRNKGNFPGRFSGRQFSNSRSEMNVSTLELGDSALYLCASTSQAGGELFFGEGSRLTVL.

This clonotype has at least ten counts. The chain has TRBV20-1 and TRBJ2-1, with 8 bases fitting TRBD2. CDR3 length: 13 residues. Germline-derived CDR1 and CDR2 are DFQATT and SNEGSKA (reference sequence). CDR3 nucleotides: TGCAGGGCGAGCGGGGGCTCCTACAATGAGCAGTTCTTC. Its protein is CRASGGSYNEQFF.

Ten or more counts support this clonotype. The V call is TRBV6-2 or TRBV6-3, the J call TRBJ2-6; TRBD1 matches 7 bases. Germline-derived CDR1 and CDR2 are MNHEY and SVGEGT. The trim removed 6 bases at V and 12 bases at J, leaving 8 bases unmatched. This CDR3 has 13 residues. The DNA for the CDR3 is TGTGCCAGCAGGCCCGGGACAGAGACCGTCCTGACTTTC. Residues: CASRPGTETVLTF.

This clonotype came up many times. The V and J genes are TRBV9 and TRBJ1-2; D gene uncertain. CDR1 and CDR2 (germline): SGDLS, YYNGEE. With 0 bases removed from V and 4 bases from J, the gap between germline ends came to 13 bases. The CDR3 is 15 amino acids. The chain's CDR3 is CASSVEDTPLYGYTF. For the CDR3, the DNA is TGTGCCAGCAGCGTAGAAGATACTCCTCTCTATGGCTACACCTTC.

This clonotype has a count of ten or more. The CDR3 coding sequence is TGTGCCAGCAGCCGAGACTCTTGGAGCACAGATACGCAGTATTTT. It yields the protein CASSRDSWSTDTQYF. The V gene is TRBV7-2, the J gene TRBJ2-3, with D unresolved. Trimming took 5 bases from V and 0 from J, leaving 12 bases between them. Germline V CDR1 and CDR2: SGHTA, FQGNSA. The CDR3 runs 15 residues.

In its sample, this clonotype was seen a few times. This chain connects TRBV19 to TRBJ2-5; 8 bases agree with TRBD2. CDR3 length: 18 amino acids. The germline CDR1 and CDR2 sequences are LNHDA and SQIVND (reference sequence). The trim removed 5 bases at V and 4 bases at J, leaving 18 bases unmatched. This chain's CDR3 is CASSPEGAGALVPETQYF. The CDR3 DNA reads TGTGCCAGTAGTCCTGAGGGAGCGGGGGCCCTAGTCCCAGAGACCCAGTACTTC.

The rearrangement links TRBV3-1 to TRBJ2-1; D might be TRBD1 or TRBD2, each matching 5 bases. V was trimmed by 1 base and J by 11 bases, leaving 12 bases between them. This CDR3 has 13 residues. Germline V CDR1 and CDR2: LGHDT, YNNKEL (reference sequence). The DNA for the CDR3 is TGTGCCAGCAGCCAAGGCCTCGGGACCCAGCAGTTCTTC. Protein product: CASSQGLGTQQFF.

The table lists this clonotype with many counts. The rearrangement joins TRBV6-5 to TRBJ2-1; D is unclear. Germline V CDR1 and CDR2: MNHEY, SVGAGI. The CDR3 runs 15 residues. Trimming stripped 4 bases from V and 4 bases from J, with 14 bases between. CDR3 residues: CASSFPGRPYNEQFF. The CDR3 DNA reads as TGTGCCAGCAGTTTCCCGGGTAGGCCATACAATGAGCAGTTCTTC.

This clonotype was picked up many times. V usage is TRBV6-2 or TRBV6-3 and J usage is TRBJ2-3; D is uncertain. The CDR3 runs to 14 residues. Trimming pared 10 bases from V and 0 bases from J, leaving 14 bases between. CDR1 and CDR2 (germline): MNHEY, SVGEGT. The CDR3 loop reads CAIKAFLSTDTQYF. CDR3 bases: TGTGCCATCAAGGCGTTTCTTAGCACAGATACGCAGTATTTT.

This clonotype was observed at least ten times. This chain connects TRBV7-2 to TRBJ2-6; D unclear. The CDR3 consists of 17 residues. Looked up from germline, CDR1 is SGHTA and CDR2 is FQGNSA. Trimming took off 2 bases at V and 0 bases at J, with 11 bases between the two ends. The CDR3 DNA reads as TGTGCCAGCAGCTTATCGGCTGGTACCTCTGGGGCCAACGTCCTGACTTTC. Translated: CASSLSAGTSGANVLTF.

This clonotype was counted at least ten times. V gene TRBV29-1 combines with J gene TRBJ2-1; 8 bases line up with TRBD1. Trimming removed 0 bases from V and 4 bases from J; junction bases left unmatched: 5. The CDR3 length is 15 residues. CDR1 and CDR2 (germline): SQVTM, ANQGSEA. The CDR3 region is CSVEDRTGRYNEQFF. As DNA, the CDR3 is TGCAGCGTTGAAGATCGGACAGGGAGGTACAATGAGCAGTTCTTC.

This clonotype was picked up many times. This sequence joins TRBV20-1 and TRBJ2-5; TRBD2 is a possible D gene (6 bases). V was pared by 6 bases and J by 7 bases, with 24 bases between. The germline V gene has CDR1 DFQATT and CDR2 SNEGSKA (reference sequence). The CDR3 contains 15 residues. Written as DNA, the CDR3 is TGCAGTGCCCAGATGGGTAGCGGCGGTCGAGGGACCCAGTACTTC. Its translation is CSAQMGSGGRGTQYF.

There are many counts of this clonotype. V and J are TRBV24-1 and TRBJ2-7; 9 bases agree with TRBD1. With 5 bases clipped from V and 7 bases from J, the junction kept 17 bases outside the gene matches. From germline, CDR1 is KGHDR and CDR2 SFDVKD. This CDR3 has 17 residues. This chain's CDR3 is CATSGIIQGAPELEQYV. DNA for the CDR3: TGTGCCACCAGTGGTATAATACAGGGGGCCCCGGAATTGGAGCAGTACGTC.

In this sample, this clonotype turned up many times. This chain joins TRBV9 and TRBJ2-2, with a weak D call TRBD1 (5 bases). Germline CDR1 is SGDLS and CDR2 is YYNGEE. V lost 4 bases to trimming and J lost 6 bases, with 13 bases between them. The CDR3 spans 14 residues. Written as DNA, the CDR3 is TGTGCCAGCAGCCCCCAGGGCGAGGCCGGGGAGCTGTTTTTT. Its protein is CASSPQGEAGELFF.

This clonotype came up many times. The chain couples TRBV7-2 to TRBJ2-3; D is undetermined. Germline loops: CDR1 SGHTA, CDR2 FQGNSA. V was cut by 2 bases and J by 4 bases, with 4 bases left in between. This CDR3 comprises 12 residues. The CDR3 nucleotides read TGTGCCAGCAGCTTACCTGCAGATACGCAGTATTTT. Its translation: CASSLPADTQYF.

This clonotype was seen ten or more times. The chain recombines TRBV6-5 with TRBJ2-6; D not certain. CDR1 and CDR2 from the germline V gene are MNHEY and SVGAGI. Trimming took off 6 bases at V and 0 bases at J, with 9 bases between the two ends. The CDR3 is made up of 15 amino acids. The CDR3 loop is CASRSLPSGANVLTF. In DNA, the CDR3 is TGTGCCAGCAGATCGCTCCCCTCTGGGGCCAACGTCCTGACTTTC.

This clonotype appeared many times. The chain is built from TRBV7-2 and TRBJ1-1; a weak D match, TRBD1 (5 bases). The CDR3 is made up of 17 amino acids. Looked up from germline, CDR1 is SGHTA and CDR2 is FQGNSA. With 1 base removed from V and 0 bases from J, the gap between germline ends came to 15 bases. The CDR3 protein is CASSLVLSAGMNTEAFF. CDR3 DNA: TGTGCCAGCAGCTTAGTTCTCTCCGCAGGGATGAACACTGAAGCTTTCTTT.

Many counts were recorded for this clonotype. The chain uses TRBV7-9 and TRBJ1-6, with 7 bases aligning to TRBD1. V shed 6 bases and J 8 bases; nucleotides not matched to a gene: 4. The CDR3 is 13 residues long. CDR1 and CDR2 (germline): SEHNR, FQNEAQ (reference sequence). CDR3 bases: TGTGCCAGCAGATCAGGGGGTGATTCACCCCTCCACTTT. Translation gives CASRSGGDSPLHF.

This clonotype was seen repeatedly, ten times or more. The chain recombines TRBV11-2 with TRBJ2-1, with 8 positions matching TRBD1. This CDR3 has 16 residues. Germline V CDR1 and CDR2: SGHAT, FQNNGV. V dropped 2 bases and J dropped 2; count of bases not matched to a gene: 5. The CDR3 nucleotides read TGTGCCAGCAGCTTACGGGCAGGGGGCCCCTACAATGAGCAGTTCTTC. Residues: CASSLRAGGPYNEQFF.

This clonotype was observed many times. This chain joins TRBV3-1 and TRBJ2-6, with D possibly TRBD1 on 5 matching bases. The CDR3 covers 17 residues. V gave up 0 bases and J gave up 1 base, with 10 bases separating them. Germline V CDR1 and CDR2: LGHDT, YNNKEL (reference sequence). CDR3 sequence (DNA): TGTGCCAGCAGCCAAGATCATCCAGGGTCTGGGGCCAACGTCCTGACTTTC. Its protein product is CASSQDHPGSGANVLTF.

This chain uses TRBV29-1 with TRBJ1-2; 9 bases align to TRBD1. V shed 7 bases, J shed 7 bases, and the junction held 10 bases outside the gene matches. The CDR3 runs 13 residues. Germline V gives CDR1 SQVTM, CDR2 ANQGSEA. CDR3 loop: CSAPGQGRFGYTF. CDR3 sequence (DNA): TGCAGCGCCCCGGGACAGGGACGGTTTGGCTACACCTTC.

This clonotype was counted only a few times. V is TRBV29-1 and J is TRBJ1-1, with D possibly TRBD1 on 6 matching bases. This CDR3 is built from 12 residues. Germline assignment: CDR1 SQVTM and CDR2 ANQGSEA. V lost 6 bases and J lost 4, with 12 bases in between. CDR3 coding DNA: TGCAGCGTACAGGGTTGGGTCACTGAAGCTTTCTTT. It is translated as CSVQGWVTEAFF. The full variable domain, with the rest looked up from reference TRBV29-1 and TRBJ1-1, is SAVISQKPSRDICQRGTSLTIQCQVDSQVTMMFWYRQQPGQSLTLIATANQGSEATYESGFVIDKFPISRPNLTFSTLTVSNMSPEDSSIYLCSVQGWVTEAFFGQGTRLTVV.

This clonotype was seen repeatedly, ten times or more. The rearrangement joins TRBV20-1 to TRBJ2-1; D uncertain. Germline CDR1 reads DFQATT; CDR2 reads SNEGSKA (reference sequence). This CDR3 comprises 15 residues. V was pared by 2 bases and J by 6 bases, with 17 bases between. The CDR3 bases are TGCAGTGCTAGACCCCCAGGCGGCGGTATCAATGAGCAGTTCTTC. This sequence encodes CSARPPGGGINEQFF.